This T cell receptor beta chain was sequenced for a study of T cells after yellow fever vaccination. Study in general: Fractions low in cell number were prepared with SMART-Seq v4 Ultra Low Input.

The V segment lost 2 bases and the J segment 2 bases; nucleotides outside the gene matches: 5. This CDR3 region has 15 residues. The germline V gene has CDR1 SGHRS and CDR2 YFSETQ. TCRdb re-called the 5' RACE reads with MiXCR, one entry per CDR3 protein. The repertoire has roughly 49,000 distinct CDR3 sequences, roughly 7.4% of them found once; the top ten carry 28%. There are many counts of this clonotype. This TCR was sampled from a man between 18 and 35 years old who received the YFV17D yellow fever vaccine. The starting material was CD8+ T cells sorted from PBMCs, obtained about 2 weeks after the first yellow fever vaccination. The chain links TRBV5-1 to TRBJ2-3, with TRBD1 matching over 7 bases. As DNA, the CDR3 is TGCGCCAGCAGCTTCAGACAGGGCTACACAGATACGCAGTATTTT. It yields the protein CASSFRQGYTDTQYF. The full variable domain, with the rest looked up from reference TRBV5-1 and TRBJ2-3, is KAGVTQTPRYLIKTRGQQVTLSCSPISGHRSVSWYQQTPGQGLQFLFEYFSETQRNKGNFPGRFSGRQFSNSRSEMNVSTLELGDSALYLCASSFRQGYTDTQYFGPGTRLTVL.